This T cell receptor beta chain was captured by sequencing in a study of patients and donors after allogeneic stem cell transplantation. Between the trimmed V and J ends, which lost 1 base and 11 bases, there was a span of 20 bases. Germline V gene data show CDR1 as MGHRA and CDR2 as YSYEKL. The CDR3 extends over 15 amino acids. TCRdb called the RT-PCR reads again in MiXCR, with one record for every CDR3 protein. The sample shows more than 850,000 distinct CDR3 sequences, approximately 18% of them seen only once. The sequence was collected from a human donor who was either an allogeneic HSCT recipient or a stem cell or donor lymphocyte infusion donor (not recorded which). It is not recorded whose cells these are; they may come from a transplant donor. The chain joins TRBV4-1 to TRBJ1-1; D is uncertain. Sequenced: blood, either unsorted or a sorted T cell fraction (not recorded which). The CDR3 bases are TGCGCCAGCAGCCAAGTTTTGGCAGCGAGGGCTTGGGCTTTCTTT. Amino acid sequence: CASSQVLAARAWAFF.